The source of this T cell receptor (beta chain) is a study of T cells in tuberculosis. With regard to this clone: Its specificity is unknown.

The method was immunoSEQ multiplex PCR; TCRdb's version includes in-frame clones alone and lacks a portion of them. The data hold fewer than 55,000 clones, with about 95% observed a single time. V gave up 1 base and J gave up 3 bases; unmatched junction bases: 3. From germline, CDR1 is SGHTA and CDR2 FQGNSA. The CDR3 consists of 16 residues. On average about 100,000 T cells per donor were immunosequenced. General observations from the study: The TCR-beta difference was not significant; alpha differences partly reflected length.

This clonotype originated in a donor between 5 and 29 years old with latent tuberculosis or without tuberculosis infection. The sample comprised PBMCs. V is TRBV7-2 and J is TRBJ2-5; 12 nucleotides agree with TRBD1. The CDR3 DNA follows: TGTGCCAGCAGCTTAGAGGGGACAGGGGGCGAAGAGACCCAGTACTTC. Its translation: CASSLEGTGGEETQYF.